This entry is about one T cell receptor beta chain. Its matching antigen is unknown. This CDR3 is also generated by other DNA sequences in the sample. The record originates from a study of shared clonotypes between healthy human individuals. Study-level information: Three plates each covered CD4 naive and memory; CD8 naive two, CD8 memory one. Study results and caveats: On the whole, naive subsets had larger estimated richness than memory subsets had.

The repertoire was sequenced with immunoSEQ multiplex PCR; TCRdb's copy has only in-frame clones and lacks some. The sample shows 2 million to 3 million clones, roughly 93% of them seen only once. All of the donors resided in Nashville, Tennessee, and each was a Caucasian adult. Memory CD4+ cells were the fraction left after CD45RA+ naive selection. CDR3 length: 14 residues. Germline CDR1 is MNHEY and CDR2 is SVGAGI. V lost 6 bases, J lost 2 bases, and 2 bases stayed unmatched. The sample taken for sequencing was naive CD4+ T cells from PBMCs. Subset described: CD45RA+ positively selected. This chain connects TRBV6-5 to TRBJ1-5, with 9 bases that match TRBD1. This clonotype was obtained from a man younger than 30 in good health. Some clones in this sample may be carry-over from other donors' samples. CDR3 sequence: CASSRTGGNQPQHF. Here the CDR3 DNA reads TGTGCCAGCAGCCGGACAGGGGGCAATCAGCCCCAGCATTTT.